Shown below are 6 T cell receptor beta chains from a single sample sequenced in a study of response to subunit inactivated influenza vaccine. TCRdb reprocessed the RT-PCR reads via MiXCR and lists one record per CDR3 protein. The data contain about 480,000 distinct CDR3 sequences, around 25% of them singletons. Sequenced material: CD4+ T cells sorted from PBMCs, taken less than 6 days after vaccination. The receptor source for this set is a man aged 50-59 years who received an inactivated influenza vaccine.

V gene TRBV10-3 combines with J gene TRBJ2-3; 10 nucleotides match TRBD2. The J segment lost 3 bases and the V segment lost 3 bases, leaving 9 bases of the junction unmatched. This CDR3 is built from 17 residues. Germline CDR1 and CDR2: ENHRY and SYGVKD. CDR3 DNA: TGTGCCATCAGTGAATCCCTACTAGCGGGAAGTACAGATACGCAGTATTTT. Translation: CAISESLLAGSTDTQYF.

In this sample, this clonotype turned up a few times. The chain combines TRBV20-1 with TRBJ2-7, with D possibly TRBD1 on 5 matching bases. V shed 1 base and J shed 5 bases, with 15 bases lying between them. Germline assignment: CDR1 DFQATT and CDR2 SNEGSKA (reference sequence). CDR3 length: 14 amino acids. The CDR3 DNA is TGCAGTGCTAGAGTTGAGAACAGGCTCCACGAGCAGTACTTC. Its protein is CSARVENRLHEQYF.

The J gene is TRBJ2-2, the V gene TRBV28; D may be TRBD1 (6 bases). The germline V gene has CDR1 MDHEN and CDR2 SYDVKM. V lost 5 bases and J lost 6, with 16 bases in between. This CDR3 is built from 15 residues. The CDR3 loop is CASSGHRDGAGELFF. CDR3 bases: TGTGCCAGCAGTGGGCACAGGGATGGGGCCGGGGAGCTGTTTTTT.

This clonotype has more than one count but fewer than ten. The V and J genes are TRBV3-1 and TRBJ2-5; unclear D gene. V lost 1 base and J lost 5, with 11 bases in between. This CDR3 contains 14 residues. Germline CDR1 LGHDT, CDR2 YNNKEL (reference sequence). CDR3 bases: TGTGCCAGCAGCCAAGCCAACAATCGGGAGACCCAGTACTTC. This encodes CASSQANNRETQYF.

The CDR3 here is CSPALEEGSGYTF. The CDR3 bases are TGCAGCCCCGCCCTCGAAGAAGGGTCTGGCTACACCTTC. This chain connects TRBV20-1 to TRBJ1-2; unclear D gene. The V gene's germline CDR1 is DFQATT and CDR2 SNEGSKA (reference sequence). The CDR3 extends over 13 amino acids.

This clonotype was detected a few times. This chain connects TRBV11-2 to TRBJ2-2; D perhaps matches TRBD1 (6 bases). Trimming left V 1 base short and J 2 bases short, with 11 bases between. CDR3 length: 16 amino acids. Germline loops: CDR1 SGHAT, CDR2 FQNNGV. This chain's CDR3 is CASSLGAGANTGELFF. Written as DNA, the CDR3 is TGTGCCAGCAGCTTAGGTGCAGGGGCCAACACCGGGGAGCTGTTTTTT. Together with reference TRBV11-2 and TRBJ2-2, the CDR3 gives the full variable domain: EAGVAQSPRYKIIEKRQSVAFWCNPISGHATLYWYQQILGQGPKLLIQFQNNGVVDDSQLPKDRFSAERLKGVDSTLKIQPAKLEDSAVYLCASSLGAGANTGELFFGEGSRLTVL.